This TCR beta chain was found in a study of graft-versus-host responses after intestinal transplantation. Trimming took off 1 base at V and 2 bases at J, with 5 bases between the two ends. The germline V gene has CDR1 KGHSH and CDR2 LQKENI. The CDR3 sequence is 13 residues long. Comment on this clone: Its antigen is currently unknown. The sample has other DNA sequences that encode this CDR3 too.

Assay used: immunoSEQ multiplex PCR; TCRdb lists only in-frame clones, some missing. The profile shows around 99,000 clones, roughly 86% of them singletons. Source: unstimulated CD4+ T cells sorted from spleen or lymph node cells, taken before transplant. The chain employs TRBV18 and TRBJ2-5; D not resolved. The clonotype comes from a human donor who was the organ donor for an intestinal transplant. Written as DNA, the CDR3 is TGTGCCAGCTCACCACAAGGGCAAGAGACCCAGTACTTC. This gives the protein CASSPQGQETQYF.